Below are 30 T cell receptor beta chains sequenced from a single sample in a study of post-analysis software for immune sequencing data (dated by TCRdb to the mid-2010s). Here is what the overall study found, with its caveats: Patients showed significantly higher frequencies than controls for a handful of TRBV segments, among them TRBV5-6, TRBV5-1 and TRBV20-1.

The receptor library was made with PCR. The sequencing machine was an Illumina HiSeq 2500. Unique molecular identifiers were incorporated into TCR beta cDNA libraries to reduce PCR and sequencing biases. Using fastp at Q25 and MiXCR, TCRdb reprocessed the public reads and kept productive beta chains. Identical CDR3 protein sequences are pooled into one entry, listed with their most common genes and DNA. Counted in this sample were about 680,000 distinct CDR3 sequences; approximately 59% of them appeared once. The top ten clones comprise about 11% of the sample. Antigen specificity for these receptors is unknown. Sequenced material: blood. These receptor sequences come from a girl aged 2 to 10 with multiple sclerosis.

CDR3 in amino acids: CASSLTGERGDGYTF. CDR3 in DNA: TGCGCCAGCAGCCTGACAGGGGAAAGAGGAGATGGCTACACCTTC. This chain uses TRBV5-1 with TRBJ1-2; 8 positions match TRBD1. Trimming took 4 bases from V and 6 from J; bases not matched to a gene: 11. The CDR3 consists of 15 residues. Germline CDR1 and CDR2: SGHRS and YFSETQ.

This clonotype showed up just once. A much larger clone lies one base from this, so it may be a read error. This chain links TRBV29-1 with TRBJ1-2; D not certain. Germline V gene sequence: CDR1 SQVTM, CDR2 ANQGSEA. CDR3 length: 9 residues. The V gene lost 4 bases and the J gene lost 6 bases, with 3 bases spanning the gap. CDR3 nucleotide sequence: TGCAGCGTTGGGCATGGCTACACCTTC. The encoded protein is CSVGHGYTF.

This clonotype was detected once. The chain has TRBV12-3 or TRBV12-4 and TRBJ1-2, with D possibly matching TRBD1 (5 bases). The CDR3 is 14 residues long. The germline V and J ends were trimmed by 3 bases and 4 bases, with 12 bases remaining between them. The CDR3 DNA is TGTGCCAGCAGTTTGACAGCTGCCAGCTATGGCTACACCTTC. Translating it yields CASSLTAASYGYTF.

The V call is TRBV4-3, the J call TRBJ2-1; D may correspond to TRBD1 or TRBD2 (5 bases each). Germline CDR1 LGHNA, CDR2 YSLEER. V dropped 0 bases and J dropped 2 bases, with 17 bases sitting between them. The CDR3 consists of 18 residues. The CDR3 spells CASSQDTGWGSPYNEQFF. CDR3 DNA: TGCGCCAGCAGCCAAGACACCGGATGGGGGTCCCCCTACAATGAGCAGTTCTTC.

As DNA, the CDR3 is TGTGCCAGCAGTGGGCTAGCGGGAGGGGGGAATGAGCAGTTCTTC. This sequence encodes CASSGLAGGGNEQFF. The chain combines TRBV6-5 with TRBJ2-1; 12 bases map to TRBD2. Per germline, CDR1 MNHEY and CDR2 SVGAGI. J gave up 7 bases and V 5 bases, and 6 bases lay outside the gene matches. This CDR3 has 15 amino acids.

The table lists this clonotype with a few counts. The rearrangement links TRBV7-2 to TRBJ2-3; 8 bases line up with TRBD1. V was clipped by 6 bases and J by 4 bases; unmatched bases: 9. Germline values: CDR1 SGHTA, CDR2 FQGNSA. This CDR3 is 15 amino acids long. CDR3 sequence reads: CASSHQTGEADTQYF. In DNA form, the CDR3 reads TGTGCCAGCAGTCATCAGACAGGGGAGGCAGATACGCAGTATTTT.

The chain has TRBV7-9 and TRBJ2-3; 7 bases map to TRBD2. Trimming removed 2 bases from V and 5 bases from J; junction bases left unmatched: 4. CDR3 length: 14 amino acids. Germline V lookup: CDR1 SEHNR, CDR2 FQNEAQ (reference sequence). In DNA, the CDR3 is TGTGCCAGCAGCTTACGGGGGGAACAAGATACGCAGTATTTT. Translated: CASSLRGEQDTQYF.

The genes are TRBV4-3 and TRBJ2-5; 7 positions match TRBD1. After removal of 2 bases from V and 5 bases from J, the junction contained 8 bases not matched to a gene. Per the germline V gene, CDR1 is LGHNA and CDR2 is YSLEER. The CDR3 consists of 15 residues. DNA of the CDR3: TGCGCCAGCAGCCAACAAACAGGGGTAGCGGAGACCCAGTACTTC. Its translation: CASSQQTGVAETQYF.

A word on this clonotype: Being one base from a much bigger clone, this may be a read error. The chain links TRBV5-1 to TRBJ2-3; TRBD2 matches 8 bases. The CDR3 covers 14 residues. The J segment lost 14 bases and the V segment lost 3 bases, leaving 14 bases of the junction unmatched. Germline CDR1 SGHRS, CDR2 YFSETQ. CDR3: CASSWPGLVGELYF. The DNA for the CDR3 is TGCGCCAGCAGCTGGCCGGGACTAGTGGGAGAGCTGTATTTT.

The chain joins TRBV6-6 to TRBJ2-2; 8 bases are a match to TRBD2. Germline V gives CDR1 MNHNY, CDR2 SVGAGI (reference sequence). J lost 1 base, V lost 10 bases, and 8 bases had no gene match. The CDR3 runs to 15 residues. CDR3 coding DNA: TGTGCCACCTCCGGGGGGGCGGTGAACACCGGGGAGCTGTTTTTT. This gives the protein CATSGGAVNTGELFF.

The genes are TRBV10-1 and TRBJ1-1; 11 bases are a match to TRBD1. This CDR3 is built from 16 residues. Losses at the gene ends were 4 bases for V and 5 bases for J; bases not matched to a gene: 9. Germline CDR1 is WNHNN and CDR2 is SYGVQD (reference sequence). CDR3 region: CASSATGTGGVTEAFF. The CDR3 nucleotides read TGCGCCAGCAGTGCTACCGGGACAGGGGGTGTAACTGAAGCTTTCTTT.

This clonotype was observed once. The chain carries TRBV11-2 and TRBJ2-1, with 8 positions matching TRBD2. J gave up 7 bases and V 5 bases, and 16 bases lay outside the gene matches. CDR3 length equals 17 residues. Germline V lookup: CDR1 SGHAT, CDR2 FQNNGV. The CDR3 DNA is TGTGCCAGCAGCCATGGAGTTAGCGGGAAGGGTGTGAATGAGCAGTTCTTC. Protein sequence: CASSHGVSGKGVNEQFF. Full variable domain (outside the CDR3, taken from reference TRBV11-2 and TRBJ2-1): EAGVAQSPRYKIIEKRQSVAFWCNPISGHATLYWYQQILGQGPKLLIQFQNNGVVDDSQLPKDRFSAERLKGVDSTLKIQPAKLEDSAVYLCASSHGVSGKGVNEQFFGPGTRLTVL.

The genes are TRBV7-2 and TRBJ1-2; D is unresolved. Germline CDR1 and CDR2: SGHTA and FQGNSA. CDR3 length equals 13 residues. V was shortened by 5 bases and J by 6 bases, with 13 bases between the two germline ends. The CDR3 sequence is CASSPEGWNGYTF. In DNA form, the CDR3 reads TGTGCCAGCAGCCCTGAGGGCTGGAATGGCTACACCTTC.

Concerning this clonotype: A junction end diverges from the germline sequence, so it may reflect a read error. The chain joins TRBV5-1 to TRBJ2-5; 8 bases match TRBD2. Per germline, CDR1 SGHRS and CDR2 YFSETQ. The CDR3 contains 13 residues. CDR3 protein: CASSPGLEETQYF. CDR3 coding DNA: TGTGCCAGCAGCCCGGGACTAGAAGAGACCCAGTACTTC.

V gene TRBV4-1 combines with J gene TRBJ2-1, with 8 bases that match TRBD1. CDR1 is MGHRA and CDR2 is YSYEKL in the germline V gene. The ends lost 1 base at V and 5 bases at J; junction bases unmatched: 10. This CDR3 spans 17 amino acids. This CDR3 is CASSQVGQGAINNEQFF. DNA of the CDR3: TGCGCCAGCAGCCAAGTCGGGCAGGGGGCTATAAACAATGAGCAGTTCTTC.

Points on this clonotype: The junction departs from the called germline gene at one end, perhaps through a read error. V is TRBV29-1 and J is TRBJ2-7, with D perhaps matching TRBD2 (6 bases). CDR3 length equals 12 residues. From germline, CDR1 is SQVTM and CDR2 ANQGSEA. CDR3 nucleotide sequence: TGCGGCGTCAAGGGACTTGAGGACGAGCAGTACTTC. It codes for CGVKGLEDEQYF.

The DNA for the CDR3 is TGCGCCAGCAGCTGGGGGGCGATGAACACCGGGGAGCTGTTTTTT. This codes for CASSWGAMNTGELFF. The chain joins TRBV5-1 to TRBJ2-2, with D perhaps given as TRBD1 or TRBD2 (6 bases each). The germline V and J ends were trimmed by 3 bases and 1 base, with 10 bases remaining between them. The CDR3 spans 15 residues. Germline loops: CDR1 SGHRS, CDR2 YFSETQ.

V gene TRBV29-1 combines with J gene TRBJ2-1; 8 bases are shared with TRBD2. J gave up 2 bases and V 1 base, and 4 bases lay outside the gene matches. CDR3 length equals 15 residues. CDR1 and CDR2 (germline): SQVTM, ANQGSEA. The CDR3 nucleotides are TGCAGCGTTGAAGTCCGGGGGGGCCCCTACAATGAGCAGTTCTTC. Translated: CSVEVRGGPYNEQFF.

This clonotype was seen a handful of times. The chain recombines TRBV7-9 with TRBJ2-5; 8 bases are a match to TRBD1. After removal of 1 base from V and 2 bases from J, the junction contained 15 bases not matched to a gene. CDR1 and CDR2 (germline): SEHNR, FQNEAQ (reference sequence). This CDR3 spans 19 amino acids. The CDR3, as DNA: TGTGCCAGCAGCTTAGTCGGGAAAATCGACAGGGGATTGCAAGAGACCCAGTACTTC. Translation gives CASSLVGKIDRGLQETQYF.

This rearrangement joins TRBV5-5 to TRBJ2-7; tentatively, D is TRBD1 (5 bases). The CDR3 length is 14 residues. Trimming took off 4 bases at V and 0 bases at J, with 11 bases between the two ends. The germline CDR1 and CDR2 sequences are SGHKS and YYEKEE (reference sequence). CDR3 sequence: CASSVGDSSYEQYF. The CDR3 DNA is TGTGCCAGCAGCGTAGGGGATAGCTCCTACGAGCAGTACTTC.

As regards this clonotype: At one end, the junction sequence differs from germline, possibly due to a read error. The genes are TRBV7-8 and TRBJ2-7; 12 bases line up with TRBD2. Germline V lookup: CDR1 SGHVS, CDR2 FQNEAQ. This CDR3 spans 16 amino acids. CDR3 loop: CASSLELAGGHYEQYF. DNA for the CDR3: TGCGCCAGCAGCTTAGAGCTAGCGGGAGGGCATTACGAGCAGTACTTC.

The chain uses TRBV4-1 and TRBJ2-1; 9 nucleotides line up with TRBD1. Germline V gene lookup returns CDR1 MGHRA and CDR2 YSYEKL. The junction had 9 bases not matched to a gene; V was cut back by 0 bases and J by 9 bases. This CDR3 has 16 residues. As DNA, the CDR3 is TGCGCCAGCAGCCAAGAGAACAGGGGGCTCTGGGGTGAGCAGTTCTTC. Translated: CASSQENRGLWGEQFF.

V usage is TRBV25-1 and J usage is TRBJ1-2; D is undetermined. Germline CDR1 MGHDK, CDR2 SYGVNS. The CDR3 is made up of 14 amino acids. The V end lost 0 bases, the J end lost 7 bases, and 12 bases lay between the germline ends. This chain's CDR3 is CASSEYSGIRGYTF. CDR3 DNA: TGTGCCAGCAGTGAATATTCGGGGATCCGTGGCTACACCTTC.

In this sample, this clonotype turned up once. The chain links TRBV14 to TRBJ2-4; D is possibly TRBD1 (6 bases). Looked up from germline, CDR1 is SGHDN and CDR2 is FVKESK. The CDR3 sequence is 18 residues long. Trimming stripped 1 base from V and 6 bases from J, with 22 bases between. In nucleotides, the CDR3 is TGTGCCAGCAGCCAAGCCTTGCAGGGGCGGGTTTTCGGAAACATTCAGTACTTC. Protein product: CASSQALQGRVFGNIQYF.

This CDR3 is CSAGTWRIQPYEQYF. DNA for the CDR3: TGCAGTGCTGGGACCTGGCGGATCCAACCTTACGAGCAGTACTTC. The chain recombines TRBV20-1 with TRBJ2-7; D might be TRBD1 or TRBD2, each matching 5 bases. The CDR3 is 15 residues long. Germline V gene data show CDR1 as DFQATT and CDR2 as SNEGSKA (reference sequence). The V end was cut by 5 bases, the J end by 4 bases, with 21 bases between.

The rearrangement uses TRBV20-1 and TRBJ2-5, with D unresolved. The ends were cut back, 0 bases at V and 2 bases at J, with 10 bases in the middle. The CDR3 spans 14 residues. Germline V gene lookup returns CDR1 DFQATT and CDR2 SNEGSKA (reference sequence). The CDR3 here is CSARDARKQETQYF. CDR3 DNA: TGCAGTGCTAGAGATGCCCGGAAACAAGAGACCCAGTACTTC.

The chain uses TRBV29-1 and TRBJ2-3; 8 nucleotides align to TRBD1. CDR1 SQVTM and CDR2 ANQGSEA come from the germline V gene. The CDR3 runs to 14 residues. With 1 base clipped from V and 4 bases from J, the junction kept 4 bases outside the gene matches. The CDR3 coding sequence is TGCAGCGTTGAAGGGACAGGGATCCCAGATACGCAGTATTTT. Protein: CSVEGTGIPDTQYF.

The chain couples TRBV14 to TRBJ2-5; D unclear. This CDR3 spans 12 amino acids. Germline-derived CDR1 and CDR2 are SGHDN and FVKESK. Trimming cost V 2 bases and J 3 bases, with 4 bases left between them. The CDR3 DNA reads TGTGCCAGCAGCCAACCGAAAGAGACCCAGTACTTC. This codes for CASSQPKETQYF.

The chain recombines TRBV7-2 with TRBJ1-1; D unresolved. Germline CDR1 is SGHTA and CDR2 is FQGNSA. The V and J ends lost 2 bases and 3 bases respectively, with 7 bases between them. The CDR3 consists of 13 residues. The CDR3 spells CASSLRWDTEAFF. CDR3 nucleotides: TGTGCCAGCAGCTTACGGTGGGACACTGAAGCTTTCTTT.

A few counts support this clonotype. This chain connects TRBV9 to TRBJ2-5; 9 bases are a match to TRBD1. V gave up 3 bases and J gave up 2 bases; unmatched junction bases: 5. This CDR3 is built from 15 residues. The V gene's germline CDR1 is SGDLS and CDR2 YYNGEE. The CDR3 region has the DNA TGTGCCAGCAGCGGAACCGGACAGGGGCAAGAGACCCAGTACTTC. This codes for CASSGTGQGQETQYF. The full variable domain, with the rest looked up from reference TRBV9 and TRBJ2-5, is DSGVTQTPKHLITATGQRVTLRCSPRSGDLSVYWYQQSLDQGLQFLIQYYNGEERAKGNILERFSAQQFPDLHSELNLSSLELGDSALYFCASSGTGQGQETQYFGPGTRLLVL.